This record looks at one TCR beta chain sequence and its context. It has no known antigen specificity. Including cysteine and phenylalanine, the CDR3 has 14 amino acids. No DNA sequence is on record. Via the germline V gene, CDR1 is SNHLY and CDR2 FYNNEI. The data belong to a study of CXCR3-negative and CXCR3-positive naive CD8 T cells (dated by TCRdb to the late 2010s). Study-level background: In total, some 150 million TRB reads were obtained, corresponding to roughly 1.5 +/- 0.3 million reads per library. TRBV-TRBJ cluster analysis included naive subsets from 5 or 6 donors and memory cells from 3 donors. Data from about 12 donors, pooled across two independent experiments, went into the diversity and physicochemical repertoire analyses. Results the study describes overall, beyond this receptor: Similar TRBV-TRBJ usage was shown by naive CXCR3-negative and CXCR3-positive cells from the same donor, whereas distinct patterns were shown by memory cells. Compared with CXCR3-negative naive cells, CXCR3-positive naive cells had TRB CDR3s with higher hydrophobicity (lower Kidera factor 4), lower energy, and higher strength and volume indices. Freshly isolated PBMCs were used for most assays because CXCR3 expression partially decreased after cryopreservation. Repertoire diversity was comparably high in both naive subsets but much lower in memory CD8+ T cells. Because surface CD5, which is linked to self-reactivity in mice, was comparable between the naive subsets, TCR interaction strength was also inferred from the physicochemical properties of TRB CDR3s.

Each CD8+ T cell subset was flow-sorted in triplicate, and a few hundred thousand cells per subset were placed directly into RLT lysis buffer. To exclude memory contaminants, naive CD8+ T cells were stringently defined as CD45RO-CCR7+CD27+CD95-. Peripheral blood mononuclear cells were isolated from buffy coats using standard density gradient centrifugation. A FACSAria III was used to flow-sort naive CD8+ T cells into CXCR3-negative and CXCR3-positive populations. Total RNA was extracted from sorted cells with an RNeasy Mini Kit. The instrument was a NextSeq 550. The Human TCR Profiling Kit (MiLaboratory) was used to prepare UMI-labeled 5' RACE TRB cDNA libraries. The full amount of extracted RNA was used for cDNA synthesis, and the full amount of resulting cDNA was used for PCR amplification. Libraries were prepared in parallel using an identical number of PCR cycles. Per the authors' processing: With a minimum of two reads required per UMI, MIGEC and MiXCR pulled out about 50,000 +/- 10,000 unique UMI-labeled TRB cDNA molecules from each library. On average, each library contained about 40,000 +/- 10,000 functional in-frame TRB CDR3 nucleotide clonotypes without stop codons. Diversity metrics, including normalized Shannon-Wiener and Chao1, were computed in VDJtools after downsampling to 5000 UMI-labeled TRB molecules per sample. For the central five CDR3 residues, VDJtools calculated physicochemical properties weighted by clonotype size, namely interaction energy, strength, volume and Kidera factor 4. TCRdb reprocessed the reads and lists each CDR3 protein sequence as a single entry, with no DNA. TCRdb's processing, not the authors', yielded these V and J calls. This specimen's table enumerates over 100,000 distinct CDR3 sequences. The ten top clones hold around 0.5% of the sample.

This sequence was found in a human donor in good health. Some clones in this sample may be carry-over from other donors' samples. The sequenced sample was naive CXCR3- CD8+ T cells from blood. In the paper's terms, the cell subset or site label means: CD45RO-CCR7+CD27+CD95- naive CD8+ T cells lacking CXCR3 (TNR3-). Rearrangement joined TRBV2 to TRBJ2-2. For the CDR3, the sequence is CASSDRLDTGELFF.